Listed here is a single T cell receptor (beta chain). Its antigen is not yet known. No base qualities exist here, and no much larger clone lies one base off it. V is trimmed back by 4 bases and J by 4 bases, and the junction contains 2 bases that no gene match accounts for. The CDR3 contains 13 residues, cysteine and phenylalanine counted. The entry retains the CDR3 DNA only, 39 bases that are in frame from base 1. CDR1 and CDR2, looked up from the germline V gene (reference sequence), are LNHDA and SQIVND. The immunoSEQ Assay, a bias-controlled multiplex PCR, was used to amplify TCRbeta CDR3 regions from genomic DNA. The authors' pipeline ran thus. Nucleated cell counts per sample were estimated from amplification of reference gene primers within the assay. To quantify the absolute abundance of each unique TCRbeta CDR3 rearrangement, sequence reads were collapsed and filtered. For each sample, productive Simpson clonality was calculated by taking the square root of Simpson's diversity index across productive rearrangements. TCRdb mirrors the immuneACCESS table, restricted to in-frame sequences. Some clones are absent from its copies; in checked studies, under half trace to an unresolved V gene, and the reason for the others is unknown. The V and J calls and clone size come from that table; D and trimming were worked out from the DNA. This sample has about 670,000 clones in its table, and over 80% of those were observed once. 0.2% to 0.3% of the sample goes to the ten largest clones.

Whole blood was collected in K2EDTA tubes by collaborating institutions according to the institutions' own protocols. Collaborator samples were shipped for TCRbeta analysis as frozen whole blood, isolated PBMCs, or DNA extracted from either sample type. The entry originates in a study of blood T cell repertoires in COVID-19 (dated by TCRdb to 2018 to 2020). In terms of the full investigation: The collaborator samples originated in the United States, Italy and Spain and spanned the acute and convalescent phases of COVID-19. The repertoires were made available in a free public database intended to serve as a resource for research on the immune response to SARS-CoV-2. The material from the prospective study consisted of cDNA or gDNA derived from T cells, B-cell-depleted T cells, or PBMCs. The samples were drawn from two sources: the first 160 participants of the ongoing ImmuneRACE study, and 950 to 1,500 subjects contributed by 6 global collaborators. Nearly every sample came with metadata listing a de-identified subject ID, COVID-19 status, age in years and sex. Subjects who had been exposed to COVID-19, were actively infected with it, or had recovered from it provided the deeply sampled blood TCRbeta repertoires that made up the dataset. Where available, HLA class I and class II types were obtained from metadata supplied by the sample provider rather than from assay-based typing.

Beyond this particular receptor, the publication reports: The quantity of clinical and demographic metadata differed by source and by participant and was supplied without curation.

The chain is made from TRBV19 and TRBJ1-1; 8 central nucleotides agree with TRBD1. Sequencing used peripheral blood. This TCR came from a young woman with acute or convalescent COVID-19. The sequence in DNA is TGTGCCAGTAGTAAAGACAGGGGCACTGAAGCTTTCTTT. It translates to CASSKDRGTEAFF.